This TCR beta chain was captured by sequencing in a study of CD8 T cells in Susac syndrome. RNA was extracted with the RNeasy kit, and a quantity of about 0.5 to 1 ug was reverse transcribed using random hexamers. Amplification of TCR beta CDR3 across 54 Vbeta and 13 Jbeta was performed with immunoSEQ multiplex PCR. TCRdb reanalysed the immunoSEQ multiplex PCR reads using MiXCR and keeps one entry per CDR3 protein. The repertoire includes roughly 150,000 distinct CDR3 sequences, nearly 97% of them detected once, and 0.13% to 0.15% sits in the top ten. Sequencing of TCR beta was undertaken in CD8+ and CD4+ T cells derived from blood. The patients who served as multiple sclerosis controls were treatment-naive and had stable or active relapsing-remitting disease that fulfilled the revised McDonald criteria. CD8+ and CD4+ T cells were negatively isolated; TEMRA cells were FACS-enriched. This CDR3 contains 14 residues. Germline V gene lookup returns CDR1 KGHSH and CDR2 LQKENI. Trimming cost V 3 bases and J 1 base; bases outside gene matches: 3.

The receptor was derived from a human donor with multiple sclerosis. The chain combines TRBV18 with TRBJ2-7; 7 bases line up with TRBD1. The sequenced sample was CD8+ T cells from PBMCs. The DNA for the CDR3 is TGTGCCAGCTCACCGCAGGACAGGTCCTACGAGCAGTACTTC. It specifies CASSPQDRSYEQYF.